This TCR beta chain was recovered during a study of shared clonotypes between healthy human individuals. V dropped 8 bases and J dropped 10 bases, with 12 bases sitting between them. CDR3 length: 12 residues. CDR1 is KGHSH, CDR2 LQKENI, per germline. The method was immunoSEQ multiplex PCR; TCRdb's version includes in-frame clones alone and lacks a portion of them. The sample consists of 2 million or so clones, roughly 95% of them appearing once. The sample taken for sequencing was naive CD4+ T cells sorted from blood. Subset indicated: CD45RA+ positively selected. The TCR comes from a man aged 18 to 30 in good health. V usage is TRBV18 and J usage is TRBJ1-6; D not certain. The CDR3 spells CASTQEGSPLHF. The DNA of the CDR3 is TGTGCCAGCACCCAGGAAGGATCACCCCTCCACTTT.